These 3 T cell receptor beta chains share one sample of origin, sequenced in a study of technical replicates of blood from several donors. This table comes from immunoSEQ multiplex PCR, and its TCRdb copy is limited to in-frame clones, with some not included. The top ten hold 0.36% of the sample, which has 90,000 to 100,000 clones, about 96% seen once. The sequenced sample was T cells isolated from PBMCs. Receptors originate from a human donor in good health.

The chain couples TRBV13 to TRBJ2-5; 9 positions agree with TRBD2. Germline CDR1 and CDR2: PRHDT and FYEKMQ (reference sequence). The CDR3 totals 16 residues. V was clipped by 4 bases and J by 1 base; unmatched bases: 7. For the CDR3, the DNA is TGTGCCAGCAGCTACCGACTAGCGGACTTCCAAGAGACCCAGTACTTC. Amino acids: CASSYRLADFQETQYF.

The chain couples TRBV19 to TRBJ2-1; 10 bases line up with TRBD2. The CDR3 runs 15 residues. Germline V gene data show CDR1 as LNHDA and CDR2 as SQIVND (reference sequence). Trimming at V came to 7 bases and at J to 1 base, leaving 4 bases not matched to a gene. CDR3 residues: CASIVSGRSYNEQFF. The CDR3, as DNA: TGTGCCAGTATCGTTAGCGGGAGGTCCTACAATGAGCAGTTCTTC.

V usage is TRBV6-5 and J usage is TRBJ1-1; D is possibly TRBD1 (5 bases). Trimming pared 0 bases from V and 0 bases from J, leaving 11 bases between. Germline loops: CDR1 MNHEY, CDR2 SVGAGI. The CDR3 is made up of 16 amino acids. CDR3 amino acids: CASSYSMQGMNTEAFF. CDR3 DNA sequence: TGTGCCAGCAGTTACTCGATGCAGGGAATGAACACTGAAGCTTTCTTT.